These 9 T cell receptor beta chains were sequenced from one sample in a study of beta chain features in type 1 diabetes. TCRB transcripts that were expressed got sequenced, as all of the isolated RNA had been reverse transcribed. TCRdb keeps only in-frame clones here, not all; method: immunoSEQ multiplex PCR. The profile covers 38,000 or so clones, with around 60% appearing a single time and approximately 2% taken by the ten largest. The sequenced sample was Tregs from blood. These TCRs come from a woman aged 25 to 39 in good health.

This chain's CDR3 is CASRVGGEGGYTF. The CDR3 coding sequence is TGTGCCAGCAGAGTCGGGGGGGAAGGTGGCTACACCTTC. This chain uses TRBV27 with TRBJ1-2; weak D call: TRBD1 (5 bases). CDR3 length equals 13 residues. Germline values: CDR1 MNHEY, CDR2 SMNVEV (reference sequence). V gave up 6 bases and J gave up 7 bases, with 15 bases separating them.

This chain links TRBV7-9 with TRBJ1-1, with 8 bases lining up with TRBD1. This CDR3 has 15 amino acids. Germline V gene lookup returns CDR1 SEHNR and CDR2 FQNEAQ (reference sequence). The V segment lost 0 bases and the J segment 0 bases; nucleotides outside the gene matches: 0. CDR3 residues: CASSLATGVNTEAFF. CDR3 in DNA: TGTGCCAGCAGCTTAGCGACAGGGGTGAACACTGAAGCTTTCTTT.

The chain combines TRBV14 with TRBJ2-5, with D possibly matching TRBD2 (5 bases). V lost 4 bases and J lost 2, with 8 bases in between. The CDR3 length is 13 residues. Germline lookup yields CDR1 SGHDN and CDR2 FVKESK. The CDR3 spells CASSRRLQETQYF. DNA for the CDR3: TGTGCCAGCAGCCGGCGACTACAAGAGACCCAGTACTTC.

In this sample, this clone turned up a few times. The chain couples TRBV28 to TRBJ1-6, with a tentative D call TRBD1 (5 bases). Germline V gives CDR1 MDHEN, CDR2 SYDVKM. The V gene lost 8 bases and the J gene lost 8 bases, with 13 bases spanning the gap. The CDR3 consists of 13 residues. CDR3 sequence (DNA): TGTGCCAGCTACTGGGGCCGGGATTCACCCCTCCACTTT. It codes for CASYWGRDSPLHF.

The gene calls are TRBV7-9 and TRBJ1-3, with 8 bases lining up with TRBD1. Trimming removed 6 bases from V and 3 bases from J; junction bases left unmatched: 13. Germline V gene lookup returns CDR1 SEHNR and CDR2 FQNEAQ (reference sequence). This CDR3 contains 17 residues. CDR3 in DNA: TGTGCCAGCAGTTCGGACAGGGCGTTATCCTATGGAAACACCATATATTTT. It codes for CASSSDRALSYGNTIYF.

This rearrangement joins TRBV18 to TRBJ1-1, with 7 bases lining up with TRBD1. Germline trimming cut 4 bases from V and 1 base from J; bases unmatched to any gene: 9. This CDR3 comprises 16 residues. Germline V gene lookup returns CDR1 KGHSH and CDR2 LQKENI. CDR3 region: CASSLNHGTENTEAFF. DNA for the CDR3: TGTGCCAGCTCACTAAATCACGGGACAGAGAACACTGAAGCTTTCTTT.

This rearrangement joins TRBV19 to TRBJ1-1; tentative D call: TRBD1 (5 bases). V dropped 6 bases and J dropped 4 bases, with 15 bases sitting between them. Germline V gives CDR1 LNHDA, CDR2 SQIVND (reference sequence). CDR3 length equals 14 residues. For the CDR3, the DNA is TGTGCCAGTAGACTAAGGGGTCTAGGCACTGAAGCTTTCTTT. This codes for CASRLRGLGTEAFF.

The CDR3 region has the DNA TGTGCCAGCAGCTCTCGGACAGGGTCCCTCTCCTACGAGCAGTACTTC. Its translation is CASSSRTGSLSYEQYF. The gene calls are TRBV7-9 and TRBJ2-7; TRBD1 agrees at 8 bases. The junction had 8 bases not matched to a gene; V was cut back by 4 bases and J by 0 bases. The CDR3 contains 16 residues. Germline V lookup: CDR1 SEHNR, CDR2 FQNEAQ (reference sequence).

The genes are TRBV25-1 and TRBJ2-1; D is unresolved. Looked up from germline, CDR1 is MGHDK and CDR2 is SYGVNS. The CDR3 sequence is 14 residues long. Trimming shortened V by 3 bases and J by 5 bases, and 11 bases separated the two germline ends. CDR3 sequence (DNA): TGTGCCAGCAGTGACTACGACTCTGACAATGAGCAGTTCTTC. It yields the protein CASSDYDSDNEQFF.